The clone carrying this TCR beta chain has a handful of counts. The length of the CDR3 is 13 residues. V lost 6 bases, J lost 7 bases, and 19 bases lay in between. The germline V gene encodes CDR1 SQVTM and CDR2 ANQGSEA. The data are from a study of blood T cell repertoires in COVID-19. Turning to the study itself: Specimens from acute and convalescent COVID-19 originated in the United States, Italy and Spain.

Original handling: Quantification of nucleated cells was approximated via reference gene primer amplification. Clones were sequenced by immunoSEQ multiplex PCR, and TCRdb holds only the in-frame ones, with some missing. That table furnishes V, J and clone size, whereas the DNA furnished D and trimming. The sample records tens of thousands of clones, roughly 80% being singletons. The TCR was taken from a woman aged 55-69 years with acute or convalescent COVID-19. The rearrangement uses TRBV29-1 and TRBJ2-7; a weak D match, TRBD1 (5 bases). The sequencing input was peripheral blood. The CDR3 here is CSVGMGPTGEQYF. CDR3 DNA: TGCAGCGTGGGAATGGGGCCGACCGGGGAGCAGTACTTC.